These 15 T cell receptor beta chains came from one sample sequenced in a study of Graves' ophthalmopathy and Graves' hyperthyroidism. Amplified material comprised TCR beta CDR3 regions derived from RNA transcripts. Scientists carried out first-round RT-PCR using HTBI primers and then a second-round multiplex PCR. TCRdb called the multiplex PCR reads again in MiXCR, with one record for every CDR3 protein. The table has a few hundred thousand distinct CDR3 sequences, about a sixth seen once; the top ten hold roughly 2.3%. The sequenced sample was peripheral blood. The receptors come from an adult woman with stable Graves' hyperthyroidism.

The rearrangement joins TRBV28 to TRBJ2-7; 9 bases align to TRBD2. With V trimmed by 6 bases and J by 3 bases, 9 bases remained unmatched. The germline V gene has CDR1 MDHEN and CDR2 SYDVKM. The length of the CDR3 is 15 residues. The CDR3 spells CASRKGLALDYEQYF. The CDR3 region has the DNA TGTGCCAGCAGAAAAGGACTAGCGCTGGACTACGAGCAGTACTTC.

This clonotype was found many times. The chain is built from TRBV28 and TRBJ2-2; D assignment may be TRBD1 or TRBD2 (5 bases each). CDR1 is MDHEN, CDR2 SYDVKM, per germline. The length of the CDR3 is 13 residues. The V end was cut by 4 bases, the J end by 5 bases, with 8 bases between. This CDR3 reads CASSWGGTGELFF. CDR3 DNA sequence: TGTGCCAGCAGTTGGGGCGGGACCGGGGAGCTGTTTTTT.

The CDR3 loop reads CSARGPDGEDRSYHSNQPQHF. CDR3 nucleotides: TGCAGTGCTAGAGGCCCCGATGGTGAGGACAGGTCTTACCATAGCAATCAGCCCCAGCATTTT. The chain joins TRBV20-1 to TRBJ1-5; 7 bases match TRBD1. With V trimmed by 1 base and J by 0 bases, 21 bases remained unmatched. CDR1 and CDR2 from the germline V gene are DFQATT and SNEGSKA (reference sequence). This CDR3 spans 21 amino acids.

A remark on this clonotype: Relative to the germline gene, one junction end is altered; a read error may explain this. The V gene is TRBV27, the J gene TRBJ1-5; D gene ambiguous. The germline V gene encodes CDR1 MNHEY and CDR2 SMNVEV (reference sequence). The CDR3 is 15 residues long. The CDR3 DNA follows: TGTACCAGCAGTTTAAGCCCTTGGGGCAATCAGCCCCAGCATTTT. Protein: CTSSLSPWGNQPQHF.

The V call is TRBV28, the J call TRBJ2-7; D possibly matches TRBD1 or TRBD2 (6 bases each). The CDR3 is 14 amino acids. V was shortened by 6 bases and J by 6 bases, with 18 bases between the two germline ends. The germline gives CDR1 MDHEN, CDR2 SYDVKM. The CDR3 DNA is TGTGCCAGCAGCGCTCGAGGGGGGTGGGTCGAGCAGTACTTC. The encoded protein is CASSARGGWVEQYF.

In this sample, this clonotype turned up many times. V usage is TRBV11-1 and J usage is TRBJ2-5, with a tentative D call TRBD2 (5 bases). Germline V gene data show CDR1 as SGHAT and CDR2 as FQDESV (reference sequence). This CDR3 contains 15 residues. V gave up 3 bases and J gave up 5 bases, with 16 bases separating them. CDR3 bases: TGTGCCAGCAGCTTCGATCGAGGGTATTCGGAGACCCAGTACTTC. Residues: CASSFDRGYSETQYF.

This clonotype was recorded many times. The chain links TRBV9 to TRBJ1-3; no definite D call. Germline assignment: CDR1 SGDLS and CDR2 YYNGEE. The V gene lost 3 bases and the J gene lost 12 bases, with 16 bases spanning the gap. The CDR3 contains 13 residues. The DNA for the CDR3 is TGTGCCAGCAGCGGCGGTGCGCCGGGGAACATATATTTT. As protein: CASSGGAPGNIYF.

This clonotype showed up many times. The chain employs TRBV28 and TRBJ1-2; 8 nucleotides line up with TRBD1. CDR1 MDHEN and CDR2 SYDVKM come from the germline V gene. Losses at the gene ends were 5 bases for V and 13 bases for J; bases not matched to a gene: 12. This CDR3 has 13 amino acids. In DNA form, the CDR3 reads TGTGCCAGCAGTATGACGACAGGGGTGGAGTCCACCTTC. This translates into CASSMTTGVESTF.

This clonotype was seen repeatedly, ten times or more. The chain couples TRBV12-5 to TRBJ2-5; possibly TRBD1 or TRBD2 for D (5 bases each). V was trimmed by 9 bases and J by 1 base, leaving 15 bases between them. The germline gives CDR1 LGHNT, CDR2 FRNRAP. The CDR3 consists of 14 residues. CDR3 protein: CASAWDHLQETQYF. Written as DNA, the CDR3 is TGTGCTAGCGCCTGGGACCATCTCCAAGAGACCCAGTACTTC.

This clonotype was observed at least ten times. The J gene is TRBJ2-7, the V gene TRBV27; 11 bases line up with TRBD2. The CDR3 contains 15 residues. Germline assignment: CDR1 MNHEY and CDR2 SMNVEV (reference sequence). Trimming removed 5 bases from V and 3 bases from J; junction bases left unmatched: 6. This chain's CDR3 is CASSPASGRFYEQYF. CDR3 nucleotides: TGTGCCAGCAGTCCTGCTAGCGGGAGGTTCTACGAGCAGTACTTC.

This clonotype was detected only a few times. The gene calls are TRBV3-1 and TRBJ2-7, with unresolved D. Between the trimmed V and J ends, which lost 1 base and 7 bases, there was a span of 8 bases. This CDR3 is built from 12 residues. The germline V gene has CDR1 LGHDT and CDR2 YNNKEL (reference sequence). The CDR3 spells CASSQGVEEQYF. CDR3 sequence (DNA): TGTGCCAGCAGCCAAGGGGTTGAGGAGCAGTACTTC.

The table lists this clonotype with many counts. The V and J genes are TRBV12-5 and TRBJ1-2, with 7 bases identical to TRBD1. V gave up 0 bases and J gave up 0 bases; unmatched junction bases: 13. CDR3 length: 19 residues. Germline V CDR1 and CDR2: LGHNT, FRNRAP. This CDR3 reads CASGLVRWDSLAPNYGYTF. CDR3 coding DNA: TGTGCTAGTGGTTTGGTACGCTGGGACAGTCTAGCCCCTAACTATGGCTACACCTTC. The whole variable domain, remainder taken from reference TRBV12-5 and TRBJ1-2, is DARVTQTPRHKVTEMGQEVTMRCQPILGHNTVFWYRQTMMQGLELLAYFRNRAPLDDSGMPKDRFSAEMPDATLATLKIQPSEPRDSAVYFCASGLVRWDSLAPNYGYTFGSGTRLTVV.

This sequence joins TRBV12-5 and TRBJ1-1; D possibly corresponds to TRBD1 (5 bases). This CDR3 spans 14 amino acids. The V end was cut by 4 bases, the J end by 2 bases, with 11 bases between. Germline assignment: CDR1 LGHNT and CDR2 FRNRAP. CDR3 residues: CASGWGSENTEAFF. The CDR3 region has the DNA TGTGCTAGTGGTTGGGGGTCCGAAAACACTGAAGCTTTCTTT.

Turning to this clonotype: One end of the junction varies from germline; a read error may be responsible. V and J are TRBV5-1 and TRBJ2-5; D ambiguous. CDR3 length equals 13 residues. Germline loops: CDR1 SGHRS, CDR2 YFSETQ. As DNA, the CDR3 is TGCGCCAGCAGCTTTGTCTTCGGAGAGAGCCAGTACTTC. The encoded protein is CASSFVFGESQYF.

This clonotype was recorded at least ten times. J is TRBJ1-5 and V is TRBV12-5; D ambiguous. The germline V and J ends were trimmed by 5 bases and 4 bases, with 9 bases remaining between them. The CDR3 runs 13 residues. The V gene's germline CDR1 is LGHNT and CDR2 FRNRAP. The CDR3 here is CASGPRDNQPQHF. CDR3 DNA sequence: TGTGCTAGTGGTCCTAGGGATAATCAGCCCCAGCATTTT.